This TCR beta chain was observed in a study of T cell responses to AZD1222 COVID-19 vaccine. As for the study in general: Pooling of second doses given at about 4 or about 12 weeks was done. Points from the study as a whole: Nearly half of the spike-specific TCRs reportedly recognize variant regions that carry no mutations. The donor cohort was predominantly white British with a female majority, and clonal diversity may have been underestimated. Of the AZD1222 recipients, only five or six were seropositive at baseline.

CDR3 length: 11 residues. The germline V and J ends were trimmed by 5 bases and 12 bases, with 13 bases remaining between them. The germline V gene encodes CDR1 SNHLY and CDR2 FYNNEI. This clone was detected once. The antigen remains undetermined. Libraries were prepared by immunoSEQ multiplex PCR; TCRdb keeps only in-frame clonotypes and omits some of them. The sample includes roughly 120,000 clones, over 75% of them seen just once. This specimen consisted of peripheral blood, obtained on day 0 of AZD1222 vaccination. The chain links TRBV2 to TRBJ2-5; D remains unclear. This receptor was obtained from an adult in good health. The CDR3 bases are TGTGCCAGCAGTTTAACGGGCCTTAAGTACTTC. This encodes CASSLTGLKYF.